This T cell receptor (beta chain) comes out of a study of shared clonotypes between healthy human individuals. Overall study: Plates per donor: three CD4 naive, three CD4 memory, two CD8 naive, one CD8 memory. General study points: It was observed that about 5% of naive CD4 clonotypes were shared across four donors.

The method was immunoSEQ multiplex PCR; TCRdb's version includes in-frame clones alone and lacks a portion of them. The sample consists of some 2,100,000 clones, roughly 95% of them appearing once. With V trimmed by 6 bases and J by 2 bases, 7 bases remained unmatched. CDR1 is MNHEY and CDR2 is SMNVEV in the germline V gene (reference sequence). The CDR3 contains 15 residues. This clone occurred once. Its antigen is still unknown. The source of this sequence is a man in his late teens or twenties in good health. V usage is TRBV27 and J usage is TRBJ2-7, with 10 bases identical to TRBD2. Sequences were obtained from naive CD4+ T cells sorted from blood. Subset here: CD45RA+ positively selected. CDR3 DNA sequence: TGTGCCAGCAGACCAATAGCGGGGGGTGCCTACGAGCAGTACTTC. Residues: CASRPIAGGAYEQYF.